This T cell receptor (beta chain) was recovered during a study of cytomegalovirus exposure and HLA in healthy donors. Study-level points and caveats: It was approximately 170 TCR beta chains that were listed as cytomegalovirus-associated.

The study drew the donors from its approximately 110-subject validation cohort, separate from the roughly 700-subject first cohort. Profiled with immunoSEQ multiplex PCR; TCRdb holds only in-frame clones, not every one. The sample includes about 160,000 clones, roughly nine tenths of them seen just once. Germline V gene data show CDR1 as MDHEN and CDR2 as SYDVKM. This CDR3 contains 14 residues. V lost 3 bases to trimming and J lost 2 bases, with 10 bases between them. Of note for this clone: Its antigen is currently unknown.

The chain employs TRBV28 and TRBJ2-5; perhaps TRBD2 as D (6 bases). The sequenced material came from PBMCs. The sequence derives from a woman in her late teens or twenties in good health and CMV-seropositive. DNA of the CDR3: TGTGCCAGCAGTTTCGGGGGTCAGCAAGAGACCCAGTACTTC. This gives the protein CASSFGGQQETQYF.